One sample yielded the 16 T cell receptor beta chains listed below, sequenced in a study of cytomegalovirus exposure and HLA in healthy donors. PCR used 60 Vbeta primers and 13 Jbeta primers. Libraries were prepared by immunoSEQ multiplex PCR; TCRdb keeps only in-frame clonotypes and omits some of them. The sample lists some 180,000 clones, more than 65% seen once, with 2% to 2.5% in the top ten. Sequencing input: PBMCs. These receptors were taken from a woman aged 25-40 years in good health and CMV-seropositive.

The chain recombines TRBV6-5 with TRBJ1-4; weak D call: TRBD1 (5 bases). The V gene lost 0 bases and the J gene lost 14 bases, with 16 bases spanning the gap. The CDR3 is 14 amino acids. Germline-derived CDR1 and CDR2 are MNHEY and SVGAGI. CDR3 coding DNA: TGTGCCAGCAGTTACTCGGGGACCTCACGGGGGCTGTTTTTT. This encodes CASSYSGTSRGLFF.

This clone is a singleton in its sample. This chain joins TRBV19 and TRBJ2-5; TRBD2 might be the D (7 bases). This CDR3 has 17 residues. The ends were cut back, 5 bases at V and 1 base at J, with 20 bases in the middle. Germline CDR1 reads LNHDA; CDR2 reads SQIVND (reference sequence). Written as DNA, the CDR3 is TGTGCCAGTAGTCTCCTGAGTGTTGGGGGGGCCCAAGAGACCCAGTACTTC. The encoded protein is CASSLLSVGGAQETQYF. The variable domain in full, completed from reference TRBV19 and TRBJ2-5, reads DGGITQSPKYLFRKEGQNVTLSCEQNLNHDAMYWYRQDPGQGLRLIYYSQIVNDFQKGDIAEGYSVSREKKESFPLTVTSAQKNPTAFYLCASSLLSVGGAQETQYFGPGTRLLVL.

About this clone: Different DNA sequences within this sample yield the same CDR3. The gene calls are TRBV4-1 and TRBJ2-5, with TRBD2 as a possible D gene (6 bases). The germline V gene encodes CDR1 MGHRA and CDR2 YSYEKL. V gave up 4 bases and J gave up 2 bases, with 11 bases separating them. The CDR3 contains 14 residues. The DNA of the CDR3 is TGCGCCAGCAGCCGGGGGGTTTTACAAGAGACCCAGTACTTC. Amino acid sequence: CASSRGVLQETQYF.

The V gene is TRBV7-9, the J gene TRBJ1-3, with D perhaps matching TRBD1 (5 bases). Between the trimmed V and J ends, which lost 0 bases and 2 bases, there was a span of 11 bases. Germline V lookup: CDR1 SEHNR, CDR2 FQNEAQ (reference sequence). CDR3 size: 16 residues. CDR3 DNA sequence: TGTGCCAGCAGCTTAGCGCTGACAGTAACTGGAAACACCATATATTTT. This codes for CASSLALTVTGNTIYF.

This clone has just a few counts. The DNA of the CDR3 is TGTGCCACCAGCTCTTACAGGGGGCGCCGCACCGGGGAGCTGTTTTTT. Protein: CATSSYRGRRTGELFF. The V gene is TRBV15, the J gene TRBJ2-2; 9 nucleotides agree with TRBD1. V gave up 5 bases and J gave up 4 bases; unmatched junction bases: 8. Germline CDR1 LNHNV, CDR2 YYDKDF (reference sequence). The CDR3 covers 16 residues.

In its sample, this clone was seen once. V and J are TRBV4-1 and TRBJ2-7, with 9 bases lining up with TRBD1. Germline V gene sequence: CDR1 MGHRA, CDR2 YSYEKL. With V trimmed by 0 bases and J by 4 bases, 4 bases remained unmatched. This CDR3 comprises 15 residues. As DNA, the CDR3 is TGCGCCAGCAGCCAAGATCCGGACAGGGGATACGAGCAGTACTTC. Residues: CASSQDPDRGYEQYF.

The rearrangement uses TRBV28 and TRBJ1-2, with D uncertain. Trimming stripped 7 bases from V and 4 bases from J, with 16 bases between. Germline V gene lookup returns CDR1 MDHEN and CDR2 SYDVKM. The length of the CDR3 is 14 residues. The CDR3 spells CASTPPLGSYGYTF. In DNA form, the CDR3 reads TGTGCCAGCACCCCACCTCTGGGGAGCTATGGCTACACCTTC.

The chain links TRBV6-1 to TRBJ1-5; no definite D call. The germline gives CDR1 MNHNS, CDR2 SASEGT. The CDR3 is 16 amino acids. V lost 4 bases and J 3 bases, leaving 16 bases between the germline ends. Here the CDR3 reads CASSAPHGRANQPQHF. DNA of the CDR3: TGTGCCAGCAGTGCCCCCCATGGGAGGGCCAATCAGCCCCAGCATTTT.

J is TRBJ2-4 and V is TRBV7-2; 7 bases align to TRBD1. V shed 0 bases and J 12 bases; nucleotides not matched to a gene: 8. Germline V CDR1 and CDR2: SGHTA, FQGNSA. The CDR3 contains 14 residues. The CDR3 region is CASSLARQGSSQYF. DNA of the CDR3: TGTGCCAGCAGCTTAGCGAGACAGGGTAGCAGTCAGTACTTC.

The table lists this clone with a few counts. This rearrangement joins TRBV10-3 to TRBJ2-2, with D maybe TRBD2 (7 bases). The CDR3 runs 19 residues. V was trimmed by 4 bases and J by 0 bases, leaving 21 bases between them. Germline lookup yields CDR1 ENHRY and CDR2 SYGVKD. In DNA, the CDR3 is TGTGCCATCAGTGTCGGGGGGCCTAGAACCTTCGCGAACACCGGGGAGCTGTTTTTT. As protein: CAISVGGPRTFANTGELFF.

This clone has just a few counts. The rearrangement joins TRBV11-3 to TRBJ2-3, with TRBD2 matching 8 bases. Germline V lookup: CDR1 SGHNT, CDR2 YENEEA. Trimming at V came to 4 bases and at J to 2 bases, leaving 8 bases not matched to a gene. CDR3 length: 16 residues. The CDR3 sequence is CASSSGRREDTDTQYF. The CDR3 nucleotides read TGTGCCAGCAGCTCCGGACGGCGGGAGGACACAGATACGCAGTATTTT.

This rearrangement joins TRBV19 to TRBJ2-3; 7 bases agree with TRBD1. The CDR3 sequence is 16 residues long. The junction had 4 bases not matched to a gene; V was cut back by 0 bases and J by 1 base. Germline lookup yields CDR1 LNHDA and CDR2 SQIVND (reference sequence). CDR3 region: CASSIERTGRTDTQYF. CDR3 in DNA: TGTGCCAGTAGTATAGAGCGGACAGGACGCACAGATACGCAGTATTTT.

The chain is built from TRBV11-3 and TRBJ2-5, with unresolved D. Germline V lookup: CDR1 SGHNT, CDR2 YENEEA. V lost 8 bases and J lost 5, with 15 bases in between. This CDR3 has 13 amino acids. The DNA of the CDR3 is TGTGCCAGCGCAAGAGAGCTGCTGGAGACCCAGTACTTC. Protein sequence: CASARELLETQYF.

This sequence joins TRBV2 and TRBJ2-5; 7 nucleotides line up with TRBD1. The last part of the DNA fits TRBJ2-7 better; the J call may be wrong. Germline V gene data show CDR1 as SNHLY and CDR2 as FYNNEI. This CDR3 spans 12 amino acids. The CDR3 sequence: CASKGTVYEQYF. The CDR3 DNA reads TGTGCCAGCAAGGGGACAGTCTACGAGCAGTACTTC.

The chain has TRBV7-9 and TRBJ2-3; 8 bases match TRBD2. The germline CDR1 and CDR2 sequences are SEHNR and FQNEAQ (reference sequence). The junction had 10 bases not matched to a gene; V was cut back by 1 base and J by 10 bases. This CDR3 has 15 residues. DNA of the CDR3: TGTGCCAGCAGCTTAGTATCCGACGGGGGGGCCTCGCAGTATTTT. This codes for CASSLVSDGGASQYF.

This chain uses TRBV5-1 with TRBJ2-7; 10 nucleotides match TRBD1. After removal of 3 bases from V and 3 bases from J, the junction contained 0 bases not matched to a gene. The CDR3 runs 13 residues. CDR1 and CDR2 from the germline V gene are SGHRS and YFSETQ. CDR3 sequence: CASSWDRGYEQYF. The CDR3 DNA reads TGCGCCAGCAGCTGGGACAGGGGCTACGAGCAGTACTTC.